This TCR beta chain was profiled in a study of T-cell memory formation after mild COVID-19. Study-wide results and limits: Clones that got smaller from day 15 to 85 had even CD4/CD8, while clones growing later tipped toward CD4+. Whether second-wave clones peaking at day 37 were SARS-CoV-2 specific went unconfirmed. The finding that pre-infection memory included some responding clones suggested that cross-reactive memory joined.

V was clipped by 1 base and J by 1 base; unmatched bases: 5. CDR3 length: 17 amino acids. The germline V gene has CDR1 SGHTA and CDR2 FQGNSA. 5'RACE with constant-segment primers built TCRalpha and TCRbeta cDNA libraries with UMIs. MiXCR was run by TCRdb on the 5' RACE reads, yielding one entry per CDR3 protein. The repertoire consists of about 150,000 distinct CDR3 sequences, with over 10% occurring once and the leading ten covering about 3.6%. Remarks on this clonotype: Its target is not known.

This TCR was recovered from a man aged 18 to 30 who had mild COVID-19 (a few samples of this study predate the infection). Cell type and time point are not known. The V gene is TRBV7-2, the J gene TRBJ2-3; 10 bases are shared with TRBD2. The material sequenced was PBMCs or a T cell subset sorted from them (not recorded which). The CDR3 sequence: CASSLVHLAGGTDTQYF. The CDR3 DNA is TGTGCCAGCAGCTTAGTCCACCTAGCGGGGGGCACAGATACGCAGTATTTT. Full variable domain (missing parts from reference TRBV7-2 and TRBJ2-3): GAGVSQSPSNKVTEKGKDVELRCDPISGHTALYWYRQSLGQGLEFLIYFQGNSAPDKSGLPSDRFSAERTGGSVSTLTIQRTQQEDSAVYLCASSLVHLAGGTDTQYFGPGTRLTVL.